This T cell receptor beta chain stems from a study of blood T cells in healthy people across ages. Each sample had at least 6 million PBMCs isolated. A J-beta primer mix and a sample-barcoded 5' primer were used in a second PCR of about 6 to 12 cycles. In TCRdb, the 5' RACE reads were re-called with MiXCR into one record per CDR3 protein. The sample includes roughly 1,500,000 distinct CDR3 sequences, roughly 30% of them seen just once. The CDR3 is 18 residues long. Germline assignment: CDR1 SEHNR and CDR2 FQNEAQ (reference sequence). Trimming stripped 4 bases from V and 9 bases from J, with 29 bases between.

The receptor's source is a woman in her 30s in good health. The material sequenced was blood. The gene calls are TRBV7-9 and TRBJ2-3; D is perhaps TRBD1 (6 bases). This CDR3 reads CASSWPLRQAFSTGTQYF. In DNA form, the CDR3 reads TGTGCCAGCAGCTGGCCCCTGAGACAGGCTTTCAGCACAGGCACGCAGTATTTT. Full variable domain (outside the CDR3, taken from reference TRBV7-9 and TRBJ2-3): DTGVSQNPRHKITKRGQNVTFRCDPISEHNRLYWYRQTLGQGPEFLTYFQNEAQLEKSRLLSDRFSAERPKGSFSTLEIQRTEQGDSAMYLCASSWPLRQAFSTGTQYFGPGTRLTVL.